This T cell receptor (beta chain) was profiled in a study of patients and donors after allogeneic stem cell transplantation. This CDR3 is built from 15 residues. TCRdb fed the RT-PCR reads into MiXCR, producing one record per CDR3 protein. The sample yields about a million distinct CDR3 sequences, roughly 18% seen once. The sample comprised blood, either unsorted or a sorted T cell fraction (not recorded which). The V gene is TRBV21-1, the J gene TRBJ2-5; the table's TRBD2 call for D was not verified on the DNA. TRBV21-1 is deemed a pseudogene. This receptor was obtained from a human donor who was either an allogeneic HSCT recipient or a stem cell or donor lymphocyte infusion donor (not recorded which). It is not recorded whose cells these are; they may come from a transplant donor. This CDR3 is CASSPTSGTEETQYF. CDR3 sequence (DNA): TGTGCCAGCAGTCCGACTAGCGGCACGGAAGAGACCCAGTACTTC.